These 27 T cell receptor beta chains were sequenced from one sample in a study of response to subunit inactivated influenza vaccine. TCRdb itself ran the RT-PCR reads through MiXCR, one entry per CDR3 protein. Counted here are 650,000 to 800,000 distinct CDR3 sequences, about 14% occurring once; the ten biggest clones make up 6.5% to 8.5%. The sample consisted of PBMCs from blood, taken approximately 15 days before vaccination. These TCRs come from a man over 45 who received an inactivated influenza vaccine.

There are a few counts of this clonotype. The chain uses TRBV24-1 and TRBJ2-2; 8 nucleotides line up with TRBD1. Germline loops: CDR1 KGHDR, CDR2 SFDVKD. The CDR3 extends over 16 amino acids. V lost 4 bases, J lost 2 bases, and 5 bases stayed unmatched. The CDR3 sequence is CATSDPGGANTGELFF. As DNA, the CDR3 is TGTGCCACCAGTGACCCAGGGGGCGCAAACACCGGGGAGCTGTTTTTT.

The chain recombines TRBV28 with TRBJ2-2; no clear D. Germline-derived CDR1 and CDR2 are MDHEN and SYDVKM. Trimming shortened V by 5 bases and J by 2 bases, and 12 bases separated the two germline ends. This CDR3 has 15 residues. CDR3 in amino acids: CASSPYGPNTGELFF. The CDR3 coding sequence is TGTGCCAGCAGTCCATACGGGCCTAACACCGGGGAGCTGTTTTTT.

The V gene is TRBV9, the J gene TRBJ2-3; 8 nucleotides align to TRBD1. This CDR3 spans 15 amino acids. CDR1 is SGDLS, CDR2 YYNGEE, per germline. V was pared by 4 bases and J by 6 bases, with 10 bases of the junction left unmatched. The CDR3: CASSQDRGSSDTQYF. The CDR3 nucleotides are TGTGCCAGCAGCCAAGACAGGGGTTCGAGTGATACGCAGTATTTT.

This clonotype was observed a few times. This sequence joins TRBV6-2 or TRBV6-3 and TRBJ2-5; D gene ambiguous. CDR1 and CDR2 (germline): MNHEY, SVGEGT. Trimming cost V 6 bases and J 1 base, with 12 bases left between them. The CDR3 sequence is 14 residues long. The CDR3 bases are TGTGCCAGCAGCCCCCCGTGGGCCCAAGAGACCCAGTACTTC. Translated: CASSPPWAQETQYF.

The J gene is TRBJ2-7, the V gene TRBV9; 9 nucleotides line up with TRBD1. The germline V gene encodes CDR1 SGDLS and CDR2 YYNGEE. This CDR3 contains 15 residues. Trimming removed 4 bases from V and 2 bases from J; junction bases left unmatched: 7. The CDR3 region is CASSSWTGATYEQYF. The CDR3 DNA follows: TGTGCCAGCAGCTCCTGGACAGGGGCAACCTACGAGCAGTACTTC.

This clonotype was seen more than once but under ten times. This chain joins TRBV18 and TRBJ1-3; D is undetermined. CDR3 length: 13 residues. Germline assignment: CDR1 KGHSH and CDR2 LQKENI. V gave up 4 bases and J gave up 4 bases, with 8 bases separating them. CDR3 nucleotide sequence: TGTGCCAGCTCACAAGGTAGAGGAAACACCATATATTTT. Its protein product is CASSQGRGNTIYF.

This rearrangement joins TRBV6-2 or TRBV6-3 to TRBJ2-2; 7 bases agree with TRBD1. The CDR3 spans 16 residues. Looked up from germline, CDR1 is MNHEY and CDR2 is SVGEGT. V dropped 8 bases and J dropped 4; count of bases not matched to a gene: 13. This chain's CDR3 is CASRNVGRGITGELFF. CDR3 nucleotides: TGTGCCAGCCGCAACGTGGGCAGGGGGATCACCGGGGAGCTGTTTTTT.

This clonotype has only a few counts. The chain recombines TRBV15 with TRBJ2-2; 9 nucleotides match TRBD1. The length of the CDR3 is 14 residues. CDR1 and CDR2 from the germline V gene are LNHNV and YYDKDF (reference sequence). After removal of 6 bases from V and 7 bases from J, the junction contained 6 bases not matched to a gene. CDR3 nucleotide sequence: TGTGCCACCAGTCGGGACAGGGAGGTCGGGGAGCTGTTTTTT. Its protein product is CATSRDREVGELFF.

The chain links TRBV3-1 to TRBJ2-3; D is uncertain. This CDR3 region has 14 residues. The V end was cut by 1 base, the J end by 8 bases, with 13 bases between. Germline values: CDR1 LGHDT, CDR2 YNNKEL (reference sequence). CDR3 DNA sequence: TGTGCCAGCAGCCAAGCCCTTAGGTCTGGTACGCAGTATTTT. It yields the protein CASSQALRSGTQYF.

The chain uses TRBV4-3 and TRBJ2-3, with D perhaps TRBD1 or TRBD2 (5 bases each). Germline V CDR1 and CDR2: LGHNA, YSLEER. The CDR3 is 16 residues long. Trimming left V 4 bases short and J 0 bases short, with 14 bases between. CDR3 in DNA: TGCGCCAGCAGCCGTACTCCGGGACCGAGCACAGATACGCAGTATTTT. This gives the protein CASSRTPGPSTDTQYF.

The DNA of the CDR3 is TGTGCCAGCAGCCCCTTCCCGGGACAGTGGGTCGAGCAGTACTTC. It is translated as CASSPFPGQWVEQYF. V usage is TRBV7-9 and J usage is TRBJ2-7; 7 positions match TRBD1. V dropped 5 bases and J dropped 6; count of bases not matched to a gene: 13. This CDR3 is 15 amino acids long. CDR1 SEHNR and CDR2 FQNEAQ come from the germline V gene (reference sequence).

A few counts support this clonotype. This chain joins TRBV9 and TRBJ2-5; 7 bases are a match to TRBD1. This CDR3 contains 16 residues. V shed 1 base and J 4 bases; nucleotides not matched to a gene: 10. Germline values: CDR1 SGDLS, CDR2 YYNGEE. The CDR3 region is CASSVTPRGGGETQYF. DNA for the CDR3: TGTGCCAGCAGCGTAACCCCTCGAGGGGGCGGAGAGACCCAGTACTTC.

Written as DNA, the CDR3 is TGTGCCTGGACCCCTGGCCGGAGCTCCTACAATGAGCAGTTCTTC. Translated, it gives CAWTPGRSSYNEQFF. V and J are TRBV30 and TRBJ2-1; D ambiguous. CDR1 and CDR2 (germline): GTSNPN, SVGIG (reference sequence). V was trimmed by 4 bases and J by 0 bases, leaving 13 bases between them. The CDR3 is 15 amino acids.

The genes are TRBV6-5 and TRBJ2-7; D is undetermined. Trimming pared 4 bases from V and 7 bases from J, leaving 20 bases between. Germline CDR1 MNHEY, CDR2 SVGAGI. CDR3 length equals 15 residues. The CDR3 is CASSSSAVVVGEQYF. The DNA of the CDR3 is TGTGCCAGCAGTTCCAGCGCCGTGGTAGTTGGGGAGCAGTACTTC.

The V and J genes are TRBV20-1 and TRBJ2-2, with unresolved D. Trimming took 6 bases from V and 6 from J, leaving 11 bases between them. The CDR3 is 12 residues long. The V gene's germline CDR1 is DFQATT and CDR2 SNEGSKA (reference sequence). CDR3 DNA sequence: TGCAGTGCCACAAAGCTGTCCGGGGAGCTGTTTTTT. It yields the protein CSATKLSGELFF.

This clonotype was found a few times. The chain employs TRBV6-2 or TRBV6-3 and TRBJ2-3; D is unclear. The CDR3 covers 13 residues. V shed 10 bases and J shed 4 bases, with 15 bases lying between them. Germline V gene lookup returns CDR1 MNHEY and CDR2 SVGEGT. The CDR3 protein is CATQFQPADTQYF. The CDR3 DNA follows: TGTGCCACCCAATTTCAGCCCGCAGATACGCAGTATTTT.

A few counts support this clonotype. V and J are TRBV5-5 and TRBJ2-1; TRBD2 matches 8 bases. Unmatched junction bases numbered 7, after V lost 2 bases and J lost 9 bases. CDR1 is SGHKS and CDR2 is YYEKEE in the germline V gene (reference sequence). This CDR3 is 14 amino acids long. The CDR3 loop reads CASSFWTSSFEQFF. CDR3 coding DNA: TGTGCCAGCAGCTTCTGGACTAGCTCGTTTGAGCAGTTCTTC.

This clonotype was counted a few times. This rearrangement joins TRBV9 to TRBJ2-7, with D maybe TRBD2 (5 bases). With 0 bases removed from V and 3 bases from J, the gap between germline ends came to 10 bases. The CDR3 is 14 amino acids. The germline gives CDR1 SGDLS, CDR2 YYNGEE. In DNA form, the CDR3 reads TGTGCCAGCAGCGTAGGAGGTAGCGACTACGAGCAGTACTTC. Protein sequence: CASSVGGSDYEQYF.

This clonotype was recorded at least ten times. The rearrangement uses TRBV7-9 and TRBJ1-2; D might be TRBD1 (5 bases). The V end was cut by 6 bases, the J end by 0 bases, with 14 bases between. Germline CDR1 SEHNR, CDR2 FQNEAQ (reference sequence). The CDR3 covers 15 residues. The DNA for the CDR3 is TGTGCCAGCAGTTTTACAGGAGTTTCTAACTATGGCTACACCTTC. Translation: CASSFTGVSNYGYTF. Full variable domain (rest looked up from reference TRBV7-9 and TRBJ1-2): DTGVSQNPRHKITKRGQNVTFRCDPISEHNRLYWYRQTLGQGPEFLTYFQNEAQLEKSRLLSDRFSAERPKGSFSTLEIQRTEQGDSAMYLCASSFTGVSNYGYTFGSGTRLTVV.

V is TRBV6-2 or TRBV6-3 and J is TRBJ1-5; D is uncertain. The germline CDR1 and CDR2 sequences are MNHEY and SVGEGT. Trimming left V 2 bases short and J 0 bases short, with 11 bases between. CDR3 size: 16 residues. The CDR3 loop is CASSYGQLYSNQPQHF. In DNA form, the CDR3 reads TGTGCCAGCAGTTACGGGCAGCTTTATAGCAATCAGCCCCAGCATTTT.

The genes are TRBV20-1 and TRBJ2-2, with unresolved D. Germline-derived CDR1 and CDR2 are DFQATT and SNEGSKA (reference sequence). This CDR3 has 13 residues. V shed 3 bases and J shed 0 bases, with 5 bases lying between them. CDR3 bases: TGCAGTGCTAGGGAAACGAACACCGGGGAGCTGTTTTTT. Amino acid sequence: CSARETNTGELFF.

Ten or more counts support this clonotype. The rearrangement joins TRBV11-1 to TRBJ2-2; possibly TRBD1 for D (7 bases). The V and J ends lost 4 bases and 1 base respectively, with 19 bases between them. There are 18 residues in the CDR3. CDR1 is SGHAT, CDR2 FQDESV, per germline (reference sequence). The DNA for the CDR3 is TGTGCCAGCAGCTACACATTGGGGGGACAGCGGAACACCGGGGAGCTGTTTTTT. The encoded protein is CASSYTLGGQRNTGELFF.

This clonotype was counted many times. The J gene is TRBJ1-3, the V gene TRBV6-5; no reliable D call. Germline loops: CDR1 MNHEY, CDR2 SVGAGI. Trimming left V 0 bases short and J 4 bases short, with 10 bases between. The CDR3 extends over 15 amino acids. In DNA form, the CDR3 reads TGTGCCAGCAGTTACTCGAGGGTGCGGGGAAACACCATATATTTT. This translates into CASSYSRVRGNTIYF.

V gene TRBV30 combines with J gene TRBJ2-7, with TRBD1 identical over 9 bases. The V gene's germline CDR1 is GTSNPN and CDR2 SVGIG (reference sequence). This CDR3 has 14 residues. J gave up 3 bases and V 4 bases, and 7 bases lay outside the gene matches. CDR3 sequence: CAWNPGQGYYEQYF. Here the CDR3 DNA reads TGTGCCTGGAACCCAGGACAGGGGTACTACGAGCAGTACTTC.

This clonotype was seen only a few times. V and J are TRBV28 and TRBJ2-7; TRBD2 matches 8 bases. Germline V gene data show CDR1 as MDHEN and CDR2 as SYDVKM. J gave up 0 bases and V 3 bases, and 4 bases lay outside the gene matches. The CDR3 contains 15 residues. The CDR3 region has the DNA TGTGCCAGCAGTTTTGTGACTAGCGACTCCTACGAGCAGTACTTC. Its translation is CASSFVTSDSYEQYF.

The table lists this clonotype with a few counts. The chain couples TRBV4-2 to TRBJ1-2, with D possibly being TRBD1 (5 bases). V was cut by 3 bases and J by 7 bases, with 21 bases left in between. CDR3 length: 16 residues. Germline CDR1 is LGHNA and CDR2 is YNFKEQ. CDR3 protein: CASSHSDRRGGSGYTF. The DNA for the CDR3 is TGTGCCAGCAGCCACTCAGATAGGAGGGGTGGAAGTGGCTACACCTTC.

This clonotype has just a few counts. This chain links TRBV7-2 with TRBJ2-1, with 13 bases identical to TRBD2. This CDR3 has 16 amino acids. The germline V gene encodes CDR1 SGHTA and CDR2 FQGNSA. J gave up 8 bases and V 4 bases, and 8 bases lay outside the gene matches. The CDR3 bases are TGTGCCAGCAGCTCACGAGGGACTAGCGGGGCTCATGAGCAGTTCTTC. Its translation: CASSSRGTSGAHEQFF.